This TCR beta chain comes out of a study of shared clonotypes between healthy human individuals. With 5 bases clipped from V and 4 bases from J, the junction kept 8 bases outside the gene matches. The CDR3 contains 14 residues. The germline V gene encodes CDR1 SEHNR and CDR2 FQNEAQ (reference sequence). Generated by immunoSEQ multiplex PCR, the TCRdb table keeps only in-frame clones and is missing some. This table has about 2.2 million clones, 85% to 95% appearing once. As to this clone: The antigen is unknown.

Selected positively for CCR7 and CD45RO-negative, naive CD8 cells excluded terminally differentiated effector memory CD45RA+ cells. Study-level results: Collection of samples was limited to blood; tissue repertoires likely differ. Naive CD4 clonotypes overlapped across a handful of donors at about 5.2%.

Input material: naive CD8+ T cells from PBMCs. The V and J genes are TRBV7-9 and TRBJ2-7, with 7 bases aligning to TRBD1. The TCR was taken from a man aged 18 to 29 in good health. Some clones in this sample may be carry-over from other donors' samples. Written as DNA, the CDR3 is TGTGCCAGCAGCGCCGGGACAGCCCGATACGAGCAGTACTTC. Translated, it gives CASSAGTARYEQYF.